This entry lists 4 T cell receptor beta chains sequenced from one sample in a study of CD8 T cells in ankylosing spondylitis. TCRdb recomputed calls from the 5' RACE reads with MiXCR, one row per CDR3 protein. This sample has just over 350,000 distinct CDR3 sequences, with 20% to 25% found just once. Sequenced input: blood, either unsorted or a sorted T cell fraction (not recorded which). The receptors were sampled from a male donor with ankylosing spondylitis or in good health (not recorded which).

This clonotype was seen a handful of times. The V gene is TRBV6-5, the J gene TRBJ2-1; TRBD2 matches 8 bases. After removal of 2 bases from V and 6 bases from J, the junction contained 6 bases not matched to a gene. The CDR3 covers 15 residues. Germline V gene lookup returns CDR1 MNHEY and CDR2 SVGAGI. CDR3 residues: CASSYSRGGPNEQFF. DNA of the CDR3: TGTGCCAGCAGTTACAGCCGGGGGGGCCCCAATGAGCAGTTCTTC.

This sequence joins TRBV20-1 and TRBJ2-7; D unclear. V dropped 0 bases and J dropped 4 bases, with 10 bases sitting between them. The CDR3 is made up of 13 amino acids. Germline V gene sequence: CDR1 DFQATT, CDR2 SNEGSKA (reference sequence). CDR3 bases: TGCAGTGCTAGAGAGGGATACGGTTACGAGCAGTACTTC. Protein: CSAREGYGYEQYF.

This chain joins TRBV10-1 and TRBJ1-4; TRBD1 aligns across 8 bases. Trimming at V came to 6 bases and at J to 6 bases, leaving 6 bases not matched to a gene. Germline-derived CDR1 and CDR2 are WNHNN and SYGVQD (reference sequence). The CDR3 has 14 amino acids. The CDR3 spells CASRNPGQDEKLFF. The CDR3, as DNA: TGCGCCAGCAGGAACCCGGGACAGGATGAAAAACTGTTTTTT.

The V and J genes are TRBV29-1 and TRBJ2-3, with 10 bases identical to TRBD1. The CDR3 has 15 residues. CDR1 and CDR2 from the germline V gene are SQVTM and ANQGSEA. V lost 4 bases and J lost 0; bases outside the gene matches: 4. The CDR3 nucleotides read TGCAGCGTTGGGGGGACAGGGGCCAGCACAGATACGCAGTATTTT. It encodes CSVGGTGASTDTQYF.